This TCR beta chain was profiled in a study of T cell responses to AZD1222 COVID-19 vaccine. Background on the study: Timing groups of about 4 and about 12 weeks for second doses were pooled.

Generated by immunoSEQ multiplex PCR, the TCRdb table keeps only in-frame clones and is missing some. The sample holds about 130,000 clones; 84% are singletons and the top ten take roughly 3.9%. Regarding the study as a whole: Baseline seropositives among AZD1222 recipients totaled only five to seven. Spike-specific TCRs gained breadth and depth after people received two AZD1222 doses.

Comment on this clone: Antigen unknown.

Trimming shortened V by 3 bases and J by 0 bases, and 11 bases separated the two germline ends. CDR3 length: 15 amino acids. Germline CDR1 MNHEY, CDR2 SMNVEV (reference sequence). This material consisted of peripheral blood, taken on day 0 of AZD1222 vaccination. The V call is TRBV27, the J call TRBJ1-2, with TRBD1 as a possible D gene (5 bases). The receptor was derived from an adult in good health. The CDR3 bases are TGTGCCAGCAGTTTGAACAGGCTAGCTAACTATGGCTACACCTTC. Translation: CASSLNRLANYGYTF.